This T cell receptor (beta chain) appears in the sequencing data of a study of technical replicates of blood from a handful of donors. The germline gives CDR1 LNHDA, CDR2 SQIVND (reference sequence). With 7 bases clipped from V and 5 bases from J, the junction kept 2 bases outside the gene matches. The CDR3 runs 13 residues. Generated by immunoSEQ multiplex PCR, the TCRdb table keeps only in-frame clones and is missing some. The sample yields about 94,000 clones, 90% to 96% seen once. This clonotype was obtained from a human donor in good health. This sequence joins TRBV19 and TRBJ2-1; the match to TRBD2 covers 10 bases. The source material was T cells isolated from PBMCs. The CDR3 bases are TGTGCCAGTAAGCGGGGGGGAGACAATGAGCAGTTCTTC. This codes for CASKRGGDNEQFF.